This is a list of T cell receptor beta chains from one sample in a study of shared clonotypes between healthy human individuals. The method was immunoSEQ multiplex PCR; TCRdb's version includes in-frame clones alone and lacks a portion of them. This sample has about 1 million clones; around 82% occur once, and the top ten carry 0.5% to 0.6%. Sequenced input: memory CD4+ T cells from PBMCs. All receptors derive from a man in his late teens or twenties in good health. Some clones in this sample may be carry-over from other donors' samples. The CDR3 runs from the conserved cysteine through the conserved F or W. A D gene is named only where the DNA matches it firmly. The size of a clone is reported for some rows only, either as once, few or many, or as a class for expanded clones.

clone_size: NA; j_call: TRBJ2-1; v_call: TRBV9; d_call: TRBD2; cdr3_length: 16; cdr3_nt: TGTGCCAGCAGCGTAGATCCCAGCGGGACCGGCAATGAGCAGTTCTTC; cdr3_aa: CASSVDPSGTGNEQFF
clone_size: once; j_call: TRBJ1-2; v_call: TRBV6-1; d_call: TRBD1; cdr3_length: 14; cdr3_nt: TGTGCCAGCAGTGAAGCGACAGGGGTCTATGGCTACACCTTC; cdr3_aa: CASSEATGVYGYTF
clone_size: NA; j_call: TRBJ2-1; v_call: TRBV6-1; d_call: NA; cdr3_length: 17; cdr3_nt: TGTGCCAGCAGTGAAGCGCATGGTGGGGGAGGCTACAATGAGCAGTTCTTC; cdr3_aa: CASSEAHGGGGYNEQFF
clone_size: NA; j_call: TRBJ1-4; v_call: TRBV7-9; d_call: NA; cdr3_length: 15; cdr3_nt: TGTGCCAGCAGCCATCGGGGCTCAACTAATGAAAAACTGTTTTTT; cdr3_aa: CASSHRGSTNEKLFF
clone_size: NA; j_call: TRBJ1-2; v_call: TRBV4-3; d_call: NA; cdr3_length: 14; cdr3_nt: TGCGCCAGCAGCCAAGAAACAGCTAACTATGGCTACACCTTC; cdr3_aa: CASSQETANYGYTF
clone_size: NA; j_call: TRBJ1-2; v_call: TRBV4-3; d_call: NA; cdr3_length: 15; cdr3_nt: TGCGCCAGCAGCCAAAGGGGCACAGCCTCCGATGGCTACACCTTC; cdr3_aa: CASSQRGTASDGYTF
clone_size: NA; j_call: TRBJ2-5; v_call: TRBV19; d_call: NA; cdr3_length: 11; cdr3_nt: TGTGCCAGCCAGGGGCAAGAGACCCAGTACTTC; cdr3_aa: CASQGQETQYF
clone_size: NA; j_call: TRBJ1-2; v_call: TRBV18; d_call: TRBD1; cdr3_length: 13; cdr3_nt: TGTGCCAGCTCACCGGAGGGGGCCTATGGCTACACCTTC; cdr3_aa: CASSPEGAYGYTF
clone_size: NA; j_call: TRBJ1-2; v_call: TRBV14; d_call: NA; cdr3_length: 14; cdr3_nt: TGTGCCAGCAGCCAAGGGCAAGCAAGGGGGGACTACACCTTC; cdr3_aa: CASSQGQARGDYTF
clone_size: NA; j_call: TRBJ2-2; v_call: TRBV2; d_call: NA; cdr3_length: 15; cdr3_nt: TGTGCCAGCAGTGAAGCAAACCGGAACACCGGGGAGCTGTTTTTT; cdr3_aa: CASSEANRNTGELFF
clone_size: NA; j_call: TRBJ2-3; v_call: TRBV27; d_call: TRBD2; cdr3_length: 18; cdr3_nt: TGTGCCAGCAGTTTATTGGTACTAGCGGGAGCCCCCACAGATACGCAGTATTTT; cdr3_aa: CASSLLVLAGAPTDTQYF
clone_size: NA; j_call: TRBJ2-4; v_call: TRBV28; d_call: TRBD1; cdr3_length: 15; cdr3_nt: TGTGCCAGCAGTTTAGTGAACAGGGGCAAAAACATTCAGTACTTC; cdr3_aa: CASSLVNRGKNIQYF
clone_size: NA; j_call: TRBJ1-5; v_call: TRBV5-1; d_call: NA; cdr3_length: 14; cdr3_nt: TGCGCCAGCCGCCTCGCGGGAGTTGATCAGCCCCAGCATTTT; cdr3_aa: CASRLAGVDQPQHF
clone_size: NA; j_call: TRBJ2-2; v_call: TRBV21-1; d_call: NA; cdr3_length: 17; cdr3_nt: TGTGCCAGCAGCAATCGAAGGAGAAAGGTCAACACCGGGGAGCTGTTTTTT; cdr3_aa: CASSNRRRKVNTGELFF
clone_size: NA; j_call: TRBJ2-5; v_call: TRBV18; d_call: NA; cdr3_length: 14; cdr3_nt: TGTGCCAGCTCACCAGGAAACGGACAAGAGACCCAGTACTTC; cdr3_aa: CASSPGNGQETQYF
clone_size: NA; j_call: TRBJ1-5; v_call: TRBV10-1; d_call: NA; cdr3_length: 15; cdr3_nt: TGCGCCATCTGCTTACAGGGCTTTGGGAATCAGCCCCAGCATTTT; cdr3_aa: CAICLQGFGNQPQHF
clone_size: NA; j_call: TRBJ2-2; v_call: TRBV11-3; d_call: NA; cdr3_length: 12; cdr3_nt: TGTGCCAGCAGCCCGAGCACCGGGGAGCTGTTTTTT; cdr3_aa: CASSPSTGELFF
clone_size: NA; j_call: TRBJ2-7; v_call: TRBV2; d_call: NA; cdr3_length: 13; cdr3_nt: TGTGCCAGCAGTGCCCAGGGCGCCTACGAGCAGTACTTC; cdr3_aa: CASSAQGAYEQYF
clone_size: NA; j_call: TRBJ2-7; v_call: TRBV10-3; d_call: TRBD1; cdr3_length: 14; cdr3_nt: TGTGCCATCAGTGGGCCGGGACAGGGTTCCGAGCAGTACTTC; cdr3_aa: CAISGPGQGSEQYF
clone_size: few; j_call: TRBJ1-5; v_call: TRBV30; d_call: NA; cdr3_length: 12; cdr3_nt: TGTGCCTGGAGTGTATCAAATCAGCCCCAGCATTTT; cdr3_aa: CAWSVSNQPQHF
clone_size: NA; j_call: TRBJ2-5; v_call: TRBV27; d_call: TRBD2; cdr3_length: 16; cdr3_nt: TGTGCCAGCAGTTTATTAGCGGGAGGGATCCAAGAGACCCAGTACTTC; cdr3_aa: CASSLLAGGIQETQYF
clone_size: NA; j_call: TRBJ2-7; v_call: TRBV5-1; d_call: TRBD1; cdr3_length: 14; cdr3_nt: TGCGCCAGCACCCGCGGGACAGGCGGGTACGAGCAGTACTTC; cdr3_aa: CASTRGTGGYEQYF
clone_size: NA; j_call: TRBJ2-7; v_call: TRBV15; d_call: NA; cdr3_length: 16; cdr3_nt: TGTGCCACCAGCAGAGAGCAACAGGTGGGGGGTGGCGAGCAGTACTTC; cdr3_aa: CATSREQQVGGGEQYF
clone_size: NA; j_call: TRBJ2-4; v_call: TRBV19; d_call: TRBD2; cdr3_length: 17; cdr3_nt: TGTGCCAGTAAGGAGACTAGCGGGAGTCGGGCCAAAAACATTCAGTACTTC; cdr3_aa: CASKETSGSRAKNIQYF
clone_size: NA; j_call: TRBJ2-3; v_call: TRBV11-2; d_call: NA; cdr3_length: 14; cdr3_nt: TGTGCCAGCAGCCCAGAGGCGGCGAGGTCTACGCAGTATTTT; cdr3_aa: CASSPEAARSTQYF
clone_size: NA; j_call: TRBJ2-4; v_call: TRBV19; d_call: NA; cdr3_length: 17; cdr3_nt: TGTGCCAGTAGCTATACCCACAGGGATCTAGCCAAAAACATTCAGTACTTC; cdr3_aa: CASSYTHRDLAKNIQYF
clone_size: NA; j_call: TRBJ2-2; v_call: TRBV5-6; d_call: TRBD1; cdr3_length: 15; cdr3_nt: TGTGCCAGCAGCTTGGGGACAGGGTTGGCCGGGGAGCTGTTTTTT; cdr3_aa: CASSLGTGLAGELFF
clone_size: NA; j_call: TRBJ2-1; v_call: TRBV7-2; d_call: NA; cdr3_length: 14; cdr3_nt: TGTGCCAGCAGCCCCGGGGCGGTTTACAATGAGCAGTTCTTC; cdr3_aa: CASSPGAVYNEQFF
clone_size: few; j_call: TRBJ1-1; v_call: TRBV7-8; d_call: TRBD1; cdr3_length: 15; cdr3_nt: TGTGCCAGCAGCTATCGGGACAGGGCGAACACTGAAGCTTTCTTT; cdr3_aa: CASSYRDRANTEAFF
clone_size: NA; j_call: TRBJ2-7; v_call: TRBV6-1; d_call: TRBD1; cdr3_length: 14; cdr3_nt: TGTGCCAGCAGGACAGGGGTTATCTCCTACGAGCAGTACTTC; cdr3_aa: CASRTGVISYEQYF
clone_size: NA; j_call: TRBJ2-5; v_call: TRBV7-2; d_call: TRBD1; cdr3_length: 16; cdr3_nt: TGTGCCAGCAGCTTAGGGACAGGGTACGTCCAAGAGACCCAGTACTTC; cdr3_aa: CASSLGTGYVQETQYF
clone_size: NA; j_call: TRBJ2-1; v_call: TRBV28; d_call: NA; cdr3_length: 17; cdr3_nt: TGTGCCAGCCTCTTTCTCGGAGGGAGCGGCTCCTACAATGAGCAGTTCTTC; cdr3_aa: CASLFLGGSGSYNEQFF
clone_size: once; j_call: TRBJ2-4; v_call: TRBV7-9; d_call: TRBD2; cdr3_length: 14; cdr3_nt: TGTGCCAGCAGTCTAGCGGGAGGTATAGACATTCAGTACTTC; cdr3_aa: CASSLAGGIDIQYF
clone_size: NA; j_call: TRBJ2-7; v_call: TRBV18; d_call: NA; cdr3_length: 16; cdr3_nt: TGTGCCAGCTCCCGGGGTATTGGACAAGGGATTCAGGAGCAGTACTTC; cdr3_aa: CASSRGIGQGIQEQYF
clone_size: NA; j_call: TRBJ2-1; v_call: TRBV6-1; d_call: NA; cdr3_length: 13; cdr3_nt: TGTGCCAGCAGCATAGACAGCTACAATGAGCAGTTCTTC; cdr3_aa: CASSIDSYNEQFF
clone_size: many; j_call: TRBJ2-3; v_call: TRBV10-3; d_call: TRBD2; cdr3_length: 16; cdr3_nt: TGTGCCATCAAACGGGGGGAGGCCGGAAGCACAGATACGCAGTATTTT; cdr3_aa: CAIKRGEAGSTDTQYF
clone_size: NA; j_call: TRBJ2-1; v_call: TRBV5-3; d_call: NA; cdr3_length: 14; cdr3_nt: TGTGCCAGCAGCTCAGGCGGGCATGGAAATGAGCAGTTCTTC; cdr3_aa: CASSSGGHGNEQFF
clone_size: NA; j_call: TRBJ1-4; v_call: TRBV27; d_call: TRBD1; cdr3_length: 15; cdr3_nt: TGTGCCAGCAGTTTCGGCTCAGGGGGGATTGGGAAACTGTTTTTT; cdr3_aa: CASSFGSGGIGKLFF
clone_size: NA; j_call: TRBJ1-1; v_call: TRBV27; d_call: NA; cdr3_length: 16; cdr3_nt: TGTGCCAGCAGTTTATCGAGCTTGACGGTGAACACTGAAGCTTTCTTT; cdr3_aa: CASSLSSLTVNTEAFF
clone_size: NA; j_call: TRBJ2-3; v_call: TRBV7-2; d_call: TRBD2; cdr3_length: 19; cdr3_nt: TGTGCCAGCAGCACTCCGGGACTAGCGGGGTCAGAGCGTACAGATACGCAGTATTTT; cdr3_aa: CASSTPGLAGSERTDTQYF
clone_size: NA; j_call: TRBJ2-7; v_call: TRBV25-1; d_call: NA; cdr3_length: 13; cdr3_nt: TGTGCCAGCATGTCCTCCATTACCTACGAGCAGTACTTC; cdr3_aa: CASMSSITYEQYF
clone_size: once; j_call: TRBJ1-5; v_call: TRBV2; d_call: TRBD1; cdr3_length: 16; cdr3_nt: TGTGCCAGCAGTGACGATGGACAGGGAGTCAGTCAGCCCCAGCATTTT; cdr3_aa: CASSDDGQGVSQPQHF
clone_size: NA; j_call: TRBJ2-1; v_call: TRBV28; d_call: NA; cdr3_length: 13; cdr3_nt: TGTGCCAGCAGCCGGCCGGGCTCGAATGAGCAGTTCTTC; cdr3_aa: CASSRPGSNEQFF
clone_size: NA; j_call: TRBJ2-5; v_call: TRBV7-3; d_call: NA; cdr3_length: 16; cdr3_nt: TGTGCCAGCAGCCCCGTCGGGGGAGCAGGGCAAGAGACCCAGTACTTC; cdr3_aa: CASSPVGGAGQETQYF
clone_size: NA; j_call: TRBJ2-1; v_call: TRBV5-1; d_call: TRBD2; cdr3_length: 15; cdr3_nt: TGCGCCAGCAGCACAGCTAGCGGGAGGGCCAATGAGCAGTTCTTC; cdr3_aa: CASSTASGRANEQFF
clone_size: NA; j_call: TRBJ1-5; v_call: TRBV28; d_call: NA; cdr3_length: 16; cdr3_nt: TGTGCCAGCAGTTCCTCCAGGGCTGGAGGCAATCAGCCCCAGCATTTT; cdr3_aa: CASSSSRAGGNQPQHF
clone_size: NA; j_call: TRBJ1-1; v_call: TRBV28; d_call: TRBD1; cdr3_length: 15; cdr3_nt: TGTGCCAGCAGTTCCACTACAGGGGGGGACACTGAAGCTTTCTTT; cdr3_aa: CASSSTTGGDTEAFF
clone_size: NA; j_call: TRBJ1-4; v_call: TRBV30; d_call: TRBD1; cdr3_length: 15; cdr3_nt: TGTGCCTGGAGGATACCCCGGACAGGGAATGAAAAACTGTTTTTT; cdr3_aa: CAWRIPRTGNEKLFF
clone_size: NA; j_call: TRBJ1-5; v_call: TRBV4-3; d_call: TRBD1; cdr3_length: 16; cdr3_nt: TGCGCCAGCAGCCAAGATTCGGGACAGGGGGATCAGCCCCAGCATTTT; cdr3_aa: CASSQDSGQGDQPQHF
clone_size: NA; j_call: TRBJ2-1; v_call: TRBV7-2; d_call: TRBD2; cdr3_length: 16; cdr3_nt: TGTGCCAGCAGCTTCCGTCTAGCGGGAGGTATCGATGAGCAGTTCTTC; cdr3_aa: CASSFRLAGGIDEQFF